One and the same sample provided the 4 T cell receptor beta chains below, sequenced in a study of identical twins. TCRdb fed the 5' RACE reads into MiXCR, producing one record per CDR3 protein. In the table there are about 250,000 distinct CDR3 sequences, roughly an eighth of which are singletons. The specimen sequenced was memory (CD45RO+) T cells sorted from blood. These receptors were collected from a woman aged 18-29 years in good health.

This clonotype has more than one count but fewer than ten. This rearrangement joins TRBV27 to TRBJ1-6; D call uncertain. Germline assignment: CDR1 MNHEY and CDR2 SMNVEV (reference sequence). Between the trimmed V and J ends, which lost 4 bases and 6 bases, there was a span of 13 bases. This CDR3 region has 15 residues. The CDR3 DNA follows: TGTGCCAGCAGTTCTCACCTCAAGAGTAATTCACCCCTCCACTTT. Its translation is CASSSHLKSNSPLHF.

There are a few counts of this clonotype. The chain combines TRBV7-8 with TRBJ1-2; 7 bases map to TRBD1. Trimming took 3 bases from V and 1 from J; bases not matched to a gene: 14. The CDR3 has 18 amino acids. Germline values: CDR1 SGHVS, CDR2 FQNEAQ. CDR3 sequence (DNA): TGTGCCAGCAGCTTGACAACAGGGGTTCCCTTCAGTAACTATGGCTACACCTTC. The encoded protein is CASSLTTGVPFSNYGYTF.

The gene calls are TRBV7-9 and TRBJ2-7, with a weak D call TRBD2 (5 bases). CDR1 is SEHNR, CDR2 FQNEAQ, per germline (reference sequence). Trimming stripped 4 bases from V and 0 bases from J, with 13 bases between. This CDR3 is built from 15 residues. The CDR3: CASSSRSGSSYEQYF. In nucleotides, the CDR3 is TGTGCCAGCAGCTCGCGCAGCGGAAGCTCCTACGAGCAGTACTTC.

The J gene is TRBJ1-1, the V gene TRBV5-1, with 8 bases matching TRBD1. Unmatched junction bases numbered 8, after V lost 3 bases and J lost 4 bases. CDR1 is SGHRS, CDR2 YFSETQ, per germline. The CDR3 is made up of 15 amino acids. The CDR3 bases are TGCGCCAGCAGCTCTCAAGGACAGGGAGCCACTGAAGCTTTCTTT. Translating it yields CASSSQGQGATEAFF.